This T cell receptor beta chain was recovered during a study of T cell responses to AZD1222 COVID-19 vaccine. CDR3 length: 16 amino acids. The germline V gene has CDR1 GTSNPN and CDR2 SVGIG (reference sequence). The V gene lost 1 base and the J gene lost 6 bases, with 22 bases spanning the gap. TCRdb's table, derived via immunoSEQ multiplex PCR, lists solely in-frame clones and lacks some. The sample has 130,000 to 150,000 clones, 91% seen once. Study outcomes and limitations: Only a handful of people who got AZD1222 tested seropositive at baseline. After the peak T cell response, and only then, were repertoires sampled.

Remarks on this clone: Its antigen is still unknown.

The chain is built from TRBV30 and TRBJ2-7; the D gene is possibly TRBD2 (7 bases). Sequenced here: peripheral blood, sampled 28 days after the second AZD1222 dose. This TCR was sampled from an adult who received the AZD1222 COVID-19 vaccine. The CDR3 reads CAWSAPRAGAFVEQYF. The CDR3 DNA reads TGTGCCTGGAGTGCCCCCCGGGCGGGGGCCTTTGTCGAGCAGTACTTC.